These 11 T cell receptor beta chains originate from one sample sequenced in a study of CD8 T cells in ankylosing spondylitis. TCRdb re-derived calls from the 5' RACE reads in MiXCR, one entry per CDR3 protein. This sample has roughly 38,000 distinct CDR3 sequences, with 15% to 20% found just once. The specimen sequenced was blood. These TCRs come from a male donor with ankylosing spondylitis or in good health (not recorded which).

This clonotype has a handful of counts. The V call is TRBV20-1, the J call TRBJ1-1; the D is unclear. This CDR3 spans 12 amino acids. Germline lookup yields CDR1 DFQATT and CDR2 SNEGSKA (reference sequence). The CDR3 nucleotides are TGCAGCGGTGAGGTCCAGAACACTGAAGCTTTCTTT. Encoded protein: CSGEVQNTEAFF.

This clonotype showed up just a few times. The CDR3 DNA reads as TGCGCCAGCAGCTTGAGGGGTGAAAAGAACACTGAAGCTTTCTTT. This translates into CASSLRGEKNTEAFF. The rearrangement links TRBV5-1 to TRBJ1-1; the D gene is possibly TRBD1 (5 bases). This CDR3 comprises 15 residues. Trimming shortened V by 1 base and J by 1 base, and 11 bases separated the two germline ends. CDR1 and CDR2 (germline): SGHRS, YFSETQ.

The sample holds a few counts of this clonotype. This chain connects TRBV6-2 or TRBV6-3 to TRBJ2-1; 7 bases map to TRBD2. V was pared by 5 bases and J by 2 bases, with 9 bases of the junction left unmatched. The CDR3 sequence is 16 residues long. Germline CDR1 and CDR2: MNHEY and SVGEGT. The CDR3 nucleotides are TGTGCCAGCAGTCCCTTGGGCGGGAGCCCCTACAATGAGCAGTTCTTC. Its protein is CASSPLGGSPYNEQFF.

The chain recombines TRBV5-1 with TRBJ2-1; 9 bases map to TRBD2. Germline V gene lookup returns CDR1 SGHRS and CDR2 YFSETQ. V trimming: 5 bases; J trimming: 4 bases; junction bases outside the gene matches: 7. The CDR3 totals 15 residues. CDR3 nucleotides: TGCGCCAGCAGTCCGGGACTAGCACGTTACAATGAGCAGTTCTTC. It yields the protein CASSPGLARYNEQFF.

The chain uses TRBV4-2 and TRBJ2-2, with 10 bases fitting TRBD1. The ends lost 3 bases at V and 6 bases at J; junction bases unmatched: 7. The CDR3 length is 16 residues. Germline assignment: CDR1 LGHNA and CDR2 YNFKEQ. In DNA, the CDR3 is TGTGCCAGCAGCCAGCGACCGGGACAGGGGTCCGGGGAGCTGTTTTTT. This sequence encodes CASSQRPGQGSGELFF.

The chain joins TRBV10-3 to TRBJ1-1; D is unresolved. CDR3 length: 13 residues. Germline V gives CDR1 ENHRY, CDR2 SYGVKD. V lost 10 bases and J lost 0, with 12 bases in between. Here the CDR3 reads CASQDSMNTEAFF. The CDR3 nucleotides read TGTGCCAGCCAAGACTCCATGAACACTGAAGCTTTCTTT.

The J gene is TRBJ2-3, the V gene TRBV18, with 9 nucleotides matching TRBD2. CDR1 is KGHSH and CDR2 is LQKENI in the germline V gene. This CDR3 is 15 amino acids long. The junction had 4 bases not matched to a gene; V was cut back by 6 bases and J by 0 bases. CDR3 in DNA: TGTGCCAGCTCGCTTGGGACTAGCAGCACAGATACGCAGTATTTT. It encodes CASSLGTSSTDTQYF.

This clonotype was seen more than once but under ten times. The chain is built from TRBV5-1 and TRBJ2-2, with D hard to call. Germline loops: CDR1 SGHRS, CDR2 YFSETQ. With 2 bases removed from V and 4 bases from J, the gap between germline ends came to 9 bases. The CDR3 length is 14 residues. The CDR3 DNA sequence: TGCGCCAGCAGCTTTTCTTTGGGCACCGGGGAGCTGTTTTTT. The encoded protein is CASSFSLGTGELFF.

This clonotype was recorded a few times. In DNA, the CDR3 is TGTGCCAGCAGTCCAGGCGGGACAGGGAATCAGCCCCAGCATTTT. It encodes CASSPGGTGNQPQHF. The V call is TRBV12-3 or TRBV12-4, the J call TRBJ1-5; 9 bases fit TRBD1. The V gene end was trimmed by 5 bases and the J gene end by 4 bases; junction bases not matched to a gene: 6. The CDR3 length is 15 residues.

This clonotype was detected only a few times. This chain joins TRBV7-3 and TRBJ2-3, with 7 bases that match TRBD1. Trimming took 5 bases from V and 2 from J; bases not matched to a gene: 1. Germline CDR1 SGHTA, CDR2 FQGTGA. The CDR3 loop spans 13 amino acids. The CDR3 reads CASSEGATDTQYF. The CDR3 coding sequence is TGTGCCAGCAGCGAGGGGGCCACAGATACGCAGTATTTT.

This clonotype was recorded many times. The chain has TRBV7-9 and TRBJ1-1; a possible D gene is TRBD1 (5 bases). The ends were cut back, 0 bases at V and 1 base at J, with 9 bases in the middle. CDR1 is SEHNR, CDR2 FQNEAQ, per germline (reference sequence). The CDR3 sequence is 15 residues long. The chain's CDR3 is CASSLAIGGNTEAFF. The CDR3 bases are TGTGCCAGCAGCTTAGCGATCGGGGGGAACACTGAAGCTTTCTTT.